The 17 T cell receptor beta chains below all came from one sample that was sequenced in a study of cytomegalovirus exposure and HLA in healthy donors. Sequencing was performed with immunoSEQ multiplex PCR; in TCRdb, only in-frame clones are kept and a portion is missing. The sample lists 150,000 to 200,000 clones, more than 65% seen once, with 2.8% in the top ten. Sequenced: PBMCs. The receptors stem from a young woman in good health and CMV-seropositive.

This chain connects TRBV7-2 to TRBJ1-5, with 7 bases fitting TRBD1. The CDR3 totals 15 residues. Germline V gene sequence: CDR1 SGHTA, CDR2 FQGNSA. V gave up 5 bases and J gave up 5 bases; unmatched junction bases: 9. Here the CDR3 reads CASSREGQRDQPQHF. In nucleotides, the CDR3 is TGTGCCAGCAGCAGAGAGGGACAGAGGGATCAGCCCCAGCATTTT.

V gene TRBV10-3 combines with J gene TRBJ1-2; D is unclear. CDR1 and CDR2 (germline): ENHRY, SYGVKD. The CDR3 extends over 13 amino acids. Between the trimmed V and J ends, which lost 11 bases and 8 bases, there was a span of 21 bases. CDR3 loop: CALSDGRSYGYTF. The DNA for the CDR3 is TGTGCCCTTTCAGATGGTCGCAGTTACGGCTACACCTTC.

This clone was detected a few times. The chain joins TRBV21-1 to TRBJ1-5; the table's TRBD1 call for D was not verified on the DNA. TRBV21-1 is a recognized pseudogene. This CDR3 contains 16 residues. The DNA for the CDR3 is TGTGCCAGCAGCAACGGGAAGGGACAGGGAGGACAGCCCCAGCATTTT. Protein product: CASSNGKGQGGQPQHF.

This clone came up a few times. The CDR3 nucleotides read TGCGCCAGCAGCCAAGCGGTTGGGACAGCCTATGGCTACACCTTC. Protein: CASSQAVGTAYGYTF. The chain employs TRBV4-1 and TRBJ1-2; TRBD1 aligns across 7 bases. This CDR3 is 15 amino acids long. V gave up 1 base and J gave up 4 bases; unmatched junction bases: 6. Germline lookup yields CDR1 MGHRA and CDR2 YSYEKL.

In nucleotides, the CDR3 is TGTGCCAGCAGTTTGATGGGCAACTATGGCTACACCTTC. Translated, it gives CASSLMGNYGYTF. V and J are TRBV27 and TRBJ1-2; D is uncertain. The CDR3 contains 13 residues. The V end was cut by 3 bases, the J end by 2 bases, with 7 bases between. Germline V gives CDR1 MNHEY, CDR2 SMNVEV (reference sequence).

The V and J genes are TRBV9 and TRBJ2-5; 7 bases are a match to TRBD1. CDR1 is SGDLS and CDR2 is YYNGEE in the germline V gene. With V trimmed by 2 bases and J by 4 bases, 8 bases remained unmatched. This CDR3 has 15 residues. The CDR3 reads CASSVYGTAGETQYF. The DNA of the CDR3 is TGTGCCAGCAGCGTTTATGGGACAGCCGGAGAGACCCAGTACTTC.

The J gene is TRBJ1-2, the V gene TRBV5-1; D remains unclear. V was trimmed by 4 bases and J by 0 bases, leaving 7 bases between them. The CDR3 sequence is 13 residues long. From germline, CDR1 is SGHRS and CDR2 YFSETQ. In nucleotides, the CDR3 is TGCGCCAGCAGCCCGACAACTAACTATGGCTACACCTTC. This encodes CASSPTTNYGYTF.

This clone was picked up one time. This rearrangement joins TRBV2 to TRBJ2-5; 11 bases line up with TRBD2. CDR1 and CDR2 from the germline V gene are SNHLY and FYNNEI. The CDR3 consists of 13 residues. J lost 7 bases, V lost 7 bases, and 5 bases had no gene match. DNA of the CDR3: TGTGCCAGCAAGACTAGCGGGGAGGTGACCCAGTACTTC. Its protein product is CASKTSGEVTQYF.

The gene calls are TRBV14 and TRBJ1-5; tentative D call: TRBD1 (6 bases). The CDR3 has 14 residues. Looked up from germline, CDR1 is SGHDN and CDR2 is FVKESK. Trimming removed 1 base from V and 7 bases from J, with 11 bases in between. CDR3 region: CASSQGGGVQPQHF. In nucleotides, the CDR3 is TGTGCCAGCAGCCAAGGGGGGGGCGTACAGCCCCAGCATTTT.

This chain joins TRBV5-1 and TRBJ2-1; 7 positions agree with TRBD2. This CDR3 is 14 amino acids long. V trimming: 7 bases; J trimming: 6 bases; junction bases outside the gene matches: 10. Per the germline V gene, CDR1 is SGHRS and CDR2 is YFSETQ. The CDR3 DNA reads as TGCGCCAGCTCCAACCCCGGGGGGAGCAATGAGCAGTTCTTC. Translating gives CASSNPGGSNEQFF. Full variable domain (outside the CDR3, taken from reference TRBV5-1 and TRBJ2-1): KAGVTQTPRYLIKTRGQQVTLSCSPISGHRSVSWYQQTPGQGLQFLFEYFSETQRNKGNFPGRFSGRQFSNSRSEMNVSTLELGDSALYLCASSNPGGSNEQFFGPGTRLTVL.

The genes are TRBV27 and TRBJ2-1; D possibly corresponds to TRBD2 (6 bases). Germline V gives CDR1 MNHEY, CDR2 SMNVEV (reference sequence). This CDR3 spans 14 amino acids. Trimming shortened V by 3 bases and J by 7 bases, and 13 bases separated the two germline ends. The DNA for the CDR3 is TGTGCCAGCAGTTTGGCGGGGCCTCTAAATGAGCAGTTCTTC. Protein: CASSLAGPLNEQFF.

The chain has TRBV25-1 and TRBJ1-2; 9 bases match TRBD1. J lost 8 bases, V lost 1 base, and 8 bases had no gene match. Germline CDR1 is MGHDK and CDR2 is SYGVNS. The CDR3 is made up of 15 amino acids. The CDR3 DNA sequence: TGTGCCAGCAGTGAATCCTCCGACAGGGGGGGAGGCTACACCTTC. It codes for CASSESSDRGGGYTF.

V and J are TRBV2 and TRBJ1-2, with TRBD1 matching 7 bases. Germline-derived CDR1 and CDR2 are SNHLY and FYNNEI. This CDR3 region has 14 residues. V dropped 6 bases and J dropped 1; count of bases not matched to a gene: 5. CDR3 region: CASSPGQINYGYTF. In nucleotides, the CDR3 is TGTGCCAGCAGCCCGGGACAGATTAACTATGGCTACACCTTC. The whole variable domain, remainder taken from reference TRBV2 and TRBJ1-2, is EPEVTQTPSHQVTQMGQEVILRCVPISNHLYFYWYRQILGQKVEFLVSFYNNEISEKSEIFDDQFSVERPDGSNFTLKIRSTKLEDSAMYFCASSPGQINYGYTFGSGTRLTVV.

This chain connects TRBV20-1 to TRBJ1-2, with a weak D call TRBD1 (5 bases). The CDR3 has 11 residues. Trimming removed 4 bases from V and 4 bases from J, with 7 bases in between. CDR1 is DFQATT and CDR2 is SNEGSKA in the germline V gene (reference sequence). CDR3 sequence: CSATTAYGYTF. CDR3 in DNA: TGCAGTGCTACGACAGCCTATGGCTACACCTTC.

The chain employs TRBV10-3 and TRBJ1-2, with 7 nucleotides matching TRBD1. The CDR3 length is 13 residues. V trimming: 9 bases; J trimming: 4 bases; junction bases outside the gene matches: 8. From germline, CDR1 is ENHRY and CDR2 SYGVKD. The CDR3 loop reads CAINDRDGYGYTF. CDR3 DNA sequence: TGTGCCATAAACGACAGGGACGGCTATGGCTACACCTTC.

The chain has TRBV5-1 and TRBJ2-3; tentatively, D is TRBD1 (6 bases). The germline V gene has CDR1 SGHRS and CDR2 YFSETQ. The CDR3 consists of 16 residues. Trimming took off 3 bases at V and 0 bases at J, with 14 bases between the two ends. The CDR3 bases are TGCGCCAGCAGCTCCGGGACAACAACTAGCACAGATACGCAGTATTTT. Encoded protein: CASSSGTTTSTDTQYF.

V usage is TRBV10-3 and J usage is TRBJ2-7; 7 nucleotides line up with TRBD2. CDR1 and CDR2 from the germline V gene are ENHRY and SYGVKD. This CDR3 is 14 amino acids long. Trimming removed 3 bases from V and 4 bases from J; junction bases left unmatched: 6. The CDR3 sequence: CAISDREGRYEQYF. The DNA of the CDR3 is TGTGCCATCAGTGACAGGGAGGGGAGGTACGAGCAGTACTTC.